A single count supports the clone carrying this T cell receptor beta chain. As yet, its antigen is unknown. PCR involved 60 Vbeta and 13 Jbeta primers. Sequencing was performed with immunoSEQ multiplex PCR; in TCRdb, only in-frame clones are kept and a portion is missing. Among some 140,000 clones listed, around 80% were seen once. CDR1 and CDR2 (germline): SGHNT, YYREEE (reference sequence). V shed 2 bases, J shed 1 base, and the junction held 5 bases outside the gene matches. This CDR3 region has 15 residues. The record originates from a study of cytomegalovirus exposure and HLA in healthy donors. Regarding the study as a whole: In a later analysis, V- and J-gene trimming of beta chains associated with a DCLRE1C missense variant, replicated independently. Earlier analysis looked at TCR beta V segments, and most were productive about 90% or about 30% of the time. Among TCR sequences, most were rare, though some public TCRs appeared in many donors.

Sequenced material: PBMCs. The rearrangement links TRBV5-4 to TRBJ2-5; 7 bases match TRBD2. This receptor was obtained from a woman aged 40 to 50 in good health and CMV-seropositive. CDR3 amino acids: CASSFVGGSQETQYF. DNA for the CDR3: TGTGCCAGCAGCTTTGTGGGCGGGAGCCAAGAGACCCAGTACTTC.